Below, 12 T cell receptor beta chains from the same sample are listed, as sequenced in a study of T cells in Graves' hyperthyroidism and ophthalmopathy. It was RNA transcripts that yielded the amplified TCR beta CDR3 regions. Researchers ran a first-round RT-PCR on the TCR CDR3 using the HTBI primer set. Using its own MiXCR run on the multiplex PCR reads, TCRdb lists one record per CDR3 protein. The data contain about 840,000 distinct CDR3 sequences, roughly 37% of them singletons. Sequenced: blood. The source is a man between 18 and 35 years old with Graves' hyperthyroidism.

This clonotype has a count of ten or more. V is TRBV2 and J is TRBJ1-6; tentative D call: TRBD1 (6 bases). Germline CDR1 SNHLY, CDR2 FYNNEI. The CDR3 loop spans 13 amino acids. V shed 10 bases and J shed 5 bases, with 12 bases lying between them. CDR3 DNA sequence: TGTGCCATTTCGACAGGCCATAATTCACCCCTCCACTTT. Amino acids: CAISTGHNSPLHF.

The chain couples TRBV5-4 to TRBJ1-6; the D is unclear. CDR3 size: 15 residues. V was cut by 0 bases and J by 4 bases, with 8 bases left in between. Looked up from germline, CDR1 is SGHNT and CDR2 is YYREEE (reference sequence). The CDR3 spells CASSLDPDYNSPLHF. The CDR3 coding sequence is TGTGCCAGCAGCTTGGATCCAGATTATAATTCACCCCTCCACTTT.

This clonotype has more than one count but fewer than ten. The J gene is TRBJ1-5, the V gene TRBV5-1; 7 bases align to TRBD1. There are 15 residues in the CDR3. V trimming: 0 bases; J trimming: 4 bases; junction bases outside the gene matches: 4. Germline V lookup: CDR1 SGHRS, CDR2 YFSETQ. The chain's CDR3 is CASSLEGTANQPQHF. The DNA of the CDR3 is TGCGCCAGCAGCTTGGAAGGGACAGCAAATCAGCCCCAGCATTTT.

This clonotype was seen more than once but under ten times. The chain joins TRBV9 to TRBJ2-2, with a possible D match to TRBD1 (5 bases). Trimming took off 3 bases at V and 1 base at J, with 10 bases between the two ends. This CDR3 is built from 15 residues. Germline loops: CDR1 SGDLS, CDR2 YYNGEE. Here the CDR3 DNA reads TGTGCCAGCAGCGACAGGTTCTTGAACACCGGGGAGCTGTTTTTT. The encoded protein is CASSDRFLNTGELFF.

The chain links TRBV5-1 to TRBJ1-2; D is uncertain. V was shortened by 5 bases and J by 4 bases, with 12 bases between the two germline ends. Germline values: CDR1 SGHRS, CDR2 YFSETQ. CDR3 length: 13 residues. CDR3 DNA: TGCGCCAGCAGGCCCGACATGCTCTATGGCTACACCTTC. Translation: CASRPDMLYGYTF.

CDR3 protein: CAWSTGQGGETQYF. The CDR3 region has the DNA TGTGCCTGGAGTACCGGACAGGGAGGCGAGACCCAGTACTTC. The V and J genes are TRBV30 and TRBJ2-5; 8 bases are shared with TRBD1. V was clipped by 2 bases and J by 5 bases; unmatched bases: 7. Germline values: CDR1 GTSNPN, CDR2 SVGIG (reference sequence). The CDR3 runs 14 residues.

This chain links TRBV4-3 with TRBJ2-7; D could derive from TRBD1 or TRBD2 (5 bases each). Germline V gene data show CDR1 as LGHNA and CDR2 as YSLEER. The CDR3 is made up of 14 amino acids. V lost 4 bases, J lost 3 bases, and 13 bases lay in between. The CDR3 spells CASSLGGLDYEQYF. The CDR3 bases are TGCGCCAGCAGCCTTGGGGGTCTCGACTACGAGCAGTACTTC.

The chain links TRBV19 to TRBJ2-4; perhaps TRBD1 as D (7 bases). The CDR3 loop spans 13 amino acids. Germline loops: CDR1 LNHDA, CDR2 SQIVND (reference sequence). V was cut by 5 bases and J by 6 bases, with 11 bases left in between. CDR3 nucleotide sequence: TGTGCCAGTAGTGCGGGACAGACAAACATTCAGTACTTC. As protein: CASSAGQTNIQYF.

Worth noting for this clonotype: A read error is possible here, since a much larger clone lies one base away. The genes are TRBV12-3 or TRBV12-4 and TRBJ1-6, with TRBD1 as a possible D gene (5 bases). Trimming took 3 bases from V and 13 from J, leaving 13 bases between them. The CDR3 is 13 residues long. This CDR3 reads CASSLGVGAPLHF. The CDR3 DNA is TGTGCCAGCAGTTTGGGCGTCGGGGCCCCCCTCCACTTT.

The chain is built from TRBV29-1 and TRBJ2-7, with D uncertain. CDR3 size: 12 residues. Trimming took off 8 bases at V and 6 bases at J, with 17 bases between the two ends. The germline gives CDR1 SQVTM, CDR2 ANQGSEA. CDR3 loop: CSFSGVSSEQYF. CDR3 DNA: TGCAGCTTTAGTGGGGTAAGCTCCGAGCAGTACTTC.

The genes are TRBV7-9 and TRBJ1-4; TRBD1 might be the D (5 bases). The CDR3 is made up of 16 amino acids. Per germline, CDR1 SEHNR and CDR2 FQNEAQ (reference sequence). Trimming took off 5 bases at V and 0 bases at J, with 13 bases between the two ends. The CDR3 loop reads CASSVGTDATNEKLFF. The CDR3 DNA reads as TGTGCCAGCAGCGTAGGGACCGACGCAACTAATGAAAAACTGTTTTTT.

This clonotype was counted between two and nine times. The V and J genes are TRBV5-5 and TRBJ1-1, with 10 positions matching TRBD1. The CDR3 length is 14 residues. Trimming cost V 2 bases and J 4 bases; bases outside gene matches: 2. The germline gives CDR1 SGHKS, CDR2 YYEKEE (reference sequence). For the CDR3, the DNA is TGTGCCAGCAGCTTTTGGACAGGGGGCACTGAAGCTTTCTTT. The encoded protein is CASSFWTGGTEAFF.